One T cell receptor (beta chain) is described in this entry. The sample is drawn from a study of regulatory T cells in long-lasting Graves disease. As for time point: newly diagnosed GD, antithyroid drugs for less than 3 months. With RNA extracted from PBMCs as input, the TCR library was made. The V gene lost 3 bases and the J gene lost 1 base, with 7 bases spanning the gap. The CDR3 contains 13 residues. Building the TCR beta libraries relied on iRepertoire HTBI primers, and CDR3 regions underwent Arm-PCR. TCRdb called the multiplex PCR reads again in MiXCR, with one record for every CDR3 protein. The data hold under 700,000 distinct CDR3 sequences, with 15% to 20% observed a single time. The same data also contributed to another study, on T cells in Graves' hyperthyroidism and ophthalmopathy. This second study says: Among clonotypes expanded in thyroid above 0.001, most were also found in blood.

Here the sequenced sample was peripheral blood mononuclear cells (PBMCs), taken at new diagnosis, from a patient treated with antithyroid drugs. This rearrangement joins TRBV12-3 or TRBV12-4 to TRBJ2-7; D is unresolved. This receptor was taken from a woman aged 40-65 years with Graves disease. The CDR3 reads CASSFALSYEQYF. Written as DNA, the CDR3 is TGTGCCAGCAGTTTTGCGTTATCCTACGAGCAGTACTTC.